This passage covers 8 T cell receptor beta chains from one sample sequenced in a study of blood T cells in healthy people across ages. Through a sample-barcoded 5' primer and a J-beta primer mix, a second PCR was run for roughly 6 to 12 cycles. TCRdb ran MiXCR on the 5' RACE reads and lists one entry per CDR3 protein. Of about a million distinct CDR3 sequences detected, more than 30% appear once; the ten largest clones hold roughly 14%. The sequenced sample was blood. Receptors originate from a man younger than 30 in good health.

The J gene is TRBJ2-3, the V gene TRBV10-3; 8 bases fit TRBD1. Germline values: CDR1 ENHRY, CDR2 SYGVKD. This CDR3 spans 14 amino acids. The ends lost 6 bases at V and 2 bases at J; junction bases unmatched: 4. CDR3: CAIREDRATDTQYF. The CDR3 DNA follows: TGTGCCATCAGGGAGGACAGGGCCACAGATACGCAGTATTTT.

V is TRBV5-1 and J is TRBJ2-5, with a weak D call TRBD1 (6 bases). The germline gives CDR1 SGHRS, CDR2 YFSETQ. The CDR3 has 14 residues. V was trimmed by 3 bases and J by 1 base, leaving 10 bases between them. The CDR3, as DNA: TGCGCCAGCAGCTCCGCAGGGGCCCAAGAGACCCAGTACTTC. Its protein product is CASSSAGAQETQYF.

The chain recombines TRBV4-3 with TRBJ2-2; no reliable D call. Deletions cut 2 bases from V and 2 bases from J, with 12 bases between. The length of the CDR3 is 16 residues. The germline V gene encodes CDR1 LGHNA and CDR2 YSLEER. The CDR3 DNA reads as TGCGCCAGCAGCCAAAACATTGGGTCTAACACCGGGGAGCTGTTTTTT. This encodes CASSQNIGSNTGELFF.

This clonotype has a count of ten or more. The V gene is TRBV2, the J gene TRBJ2-1, with D unresolved. This CDR3 has 11 residues. V was trimmed by 10 bases and J by 10 bases, leaving 14 bases between them. The germline V gene encodes CDR1 SNHLY and CDR2 FYNNEI. CDR3 loop: CATQAFTEQFF. The CDR3 DNA sequence: TGTGCCACCCAAGCGTTCACGGAGCAGTTCTTC.

V usage is TRBV12-3 or TRBV12-4 and J usage is TRBJ1-1; the D gene is possibly TRBD1 (5 bases). V lost 7 bases and J 7 bases, leaving 13 bases between the germline ends. This CDR3 comprises 12 residues. CDR3 residues: CASTRIGGEAFF. The CDR3 DNA reads TGTGCCAGCACCCGAATTGGGGGTGAAGCTTTCTTT.

This clonotype was picked up a small number of times. The J gene is TRBJ1-3, the V gene TRBV12-3 or TRBV12-4; D unclear. The V end lost 5 bases, the J end lost 2 bases, and 7 bases lay between the germline ends. The CDR3 loop spans 13 amino acids. For the CDR3, the DNA is TGTGCCAGCAGTGGTCCCCCTGGAAACACCATATATTTT. This encodes CASSGPPGNTIYF.

The chain uses TRBV11-2 and TRBJ2-5, with TRBD2 as a possible D gene (5 bases). Germline V CDR1 and CDR2: SGHAT, FQNNGV. The CDR3 has 15 residues. Trimming left V 1 base short and J 5 bases short, with 14 bases between. The CDR3 here is CASSLVSGVPETQYF. The CDR3 coding sequence is TGTGCCAGCAGCTTAGTTTCCGGGGTGCCGGAGACCCAGTACTTC.

This clonotype has a handful of counts. The chain couples TRBV4-1 to TRBJ1-5; 8 nucleotides align to TRBD1. The CDR3 covers 16 residues. Germline CDR1 is MGHRA and CDR2 is YSYEKL. V dropped 3 bases and J dropped 3; count of bases not matched to a gene: 7. For the CDR3, the DNA is TGCGCCAGCAGCCAGGAGGACAGGGCACCCAATCAGCCCCAGCATTTT. Protein product: CASSQEDRAPNQPQHF.